The 9 T cell receptor beta chains reported below all come from one sample, sequenced in a study of PD-L1 blockade in urothelial cancer. Sample time point: pretreatment peripheral blood. TCRdb keeps only in-frame clones here, not all; method: immunoSEQ multiplex PCR. The data hold about 95,000 clones, with roughly 84% observed a single time. The sample consisted of PBMCs, taken around atezolizumab (anti-PD-L1) treatment. These receptors originate from a man aged 55-75 years with urothelial cancer.

The chain uses TRBV2 and TRBJ1-5, with 7 bases identical to TRBD1. CDR3 size: 14 residues. CDR1 and CDR2 from the germline V gene are SNHLY and FYNNEI. V trimming: 5 bases; J trimming: 2 bases; junction bases outside the gene matches: 3. This CDR3 reads CASSYDRGNQPQHF. The CDR3 DNA sequence: TGTGCCAGCAGTTACGACAGGGGCAATCAGCCCCAGCATTTT.

This rearrangement joins TRBV10-3 to TRBJ1-3, with 8 bases that match TRBD1. In germline, CDR1 is ENHRY, CDR2 SYGVKD. The CDR3 runs to 17 residues. V dropped 4 bases and J dropped 4; count of bases not matched to a gene: 12. The CDR3 here is CAISAPLQGAGGNTIYF. CDR3 DNA: TGTGCCATCAGTGCGCCCCTGCAGGGGGCGGGCGGAAACACCATATATTTT.

The chain carries TRBV5-1 and TRBJ1-4; D call uncertain. The CDR3 sequence is 16 residues long. In germline, CDR1 is SGHRS, CDR2 YFSETQ. V lost 0 bases to trimming and J lost 3 bases, with 12 bases between them. For the CDR3, the DNA is TGCGCCAGCAGCTTGGGGGCCAGAGAATCTAATGAAAAACTGTTTTTT. The encoded protein is CASSLGARESNEKLFF.

V usage is TRBV19 and J usage is TRBJ1-1; D remains ambiguous. The CDR3 length is 14 residues. Trimming cost V 7 bases and J 1 base, with 13 bases left between them. Germline CDR1 LNHDA, CDR2 SQIVND (reference sequence). CDR3 sequence reads: CASKRVLKNTEAFF. The CDR3 bases are TGTGCCAGTAAGAGGGTTTTAAAGAACACTGAAGCTTTCTTT. The full variable domain, rest sourced from reference TRBV19 and TRBJ1-1, is DGGITQSPKYLFRKEGQNVTLSCEQNLNHDAMYWYRQDPGQGLRLIYYSQIVNDFQKGDIAEGYSVSREKKESFPLTVTSAQKNPTAFYLCASKRVLKNTEAFFGQGTRLTVV.

This chain joins TRBV19 and TRBJ2-7, with a weak D call TRBD2 (6 bases). CDR1 LNHDA and CDR2 SQIVND come from the germline V gene (reference sequence). Trimming took off 8 bases at V and 4 bases at J, with 15 bases between the two ends. This CDR3 is built from 13 residues. CDR3 in DNA: TGTGCCAGTGGGGCGGGATTGGGGTACGAGCAGTACTTC. This encodes CASGAGLGYEQYF.

The chain recombines TRBV12-2 with TRBJ2-7; TRBD1, as called in the table, went unchecked against the DNA. TRBV12-2 is marked as a pseudogene. The length of the CDR3 is 13 residues. The CDR3 sequence is CASRGKGSYEQYF. As DNA, the CDR3 is TGTGCAAGTCGCGGGAAGGGGTCCTACGAGCAGTACTTC.

The J gene is TRBJ2-1, the V gene TRBV4-2; TRBD2 matches at 7 bases. The junction had 1 base not matched to a gene; V was cut back by 2 bases and J by 0 bases. Germline CDR1 LGHNA, CDR2 YNFKEQ. The CDR3 sequence is 15 residues long. CDR3: CASSQRGDSYNEQFF. In nucleotides, the CDR3 is TGTGCCAGCAGCCAACGGGGGGACTCCTACAATGAGCAGTTCTTC.

The chain joins TRBV7-8 to TRBJ2-7, with D maybe TRBD1 (6 bases). The CDR3 runs 15 residues. The ends were cut back, 5 bases at V and 6 bases at J, with 20 bases in the middle. Germline CDR1 SGHVS, CDR2 FQNEAQ. For the CDR3, the DNA is TGTGCCAGCAGCCCTACAGGGTCGGGTTCCGGCGAGCAGTACTTC. It specifies CASSPTGSGSGEQYF.

CDR3 sequence: CASSPGLEQKNEKLFF. The CDR3 region has the DNA TGTGCCAGCAGCCCAGGTCTGGAACAGAAGAATGAAAAACTGTTTTTT. The chain is built from TRBV4-2 and TRBJ1-4; D gene unclear. The V gene lost 4 bases and the J gene lost 5 bases, with 17 bases spanning the gap. From germline, CDR1 is LGHNA and CDR2 YNFKEQ. The CDR3 sequence is 16 residues long.